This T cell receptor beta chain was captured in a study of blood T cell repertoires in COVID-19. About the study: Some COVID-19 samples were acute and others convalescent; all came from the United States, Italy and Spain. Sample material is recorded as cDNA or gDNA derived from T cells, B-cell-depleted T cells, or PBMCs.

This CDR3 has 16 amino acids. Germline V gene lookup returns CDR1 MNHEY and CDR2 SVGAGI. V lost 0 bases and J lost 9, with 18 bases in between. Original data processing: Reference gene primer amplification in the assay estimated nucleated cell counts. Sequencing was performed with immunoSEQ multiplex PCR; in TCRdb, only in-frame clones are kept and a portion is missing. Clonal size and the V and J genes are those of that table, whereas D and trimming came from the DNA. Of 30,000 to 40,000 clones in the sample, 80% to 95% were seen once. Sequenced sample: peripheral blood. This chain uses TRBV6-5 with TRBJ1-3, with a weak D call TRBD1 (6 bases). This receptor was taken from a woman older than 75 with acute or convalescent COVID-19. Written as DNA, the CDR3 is TGTGCCAGCAGTTACTCGAATATCCAGGGGACAAGCACCATATATTTT. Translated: CASSYSNIQGTSTIYF.